This TCR beta chain was identified in a study of blood T cell repertoires in COVID-19. Turning to the study itself: Samples of COVID-19 (acute and convalescent) were obtained from the United States, Italy and Spain. PBMCs, B-cell-depleted T cells, or T cells were the source of the cDNA or gDNA that made up the material.

As originally analysed: Reference gene primer amplification yielded estimated nucleated cell counts. Some clones are missing from TCRdb's copy, which holds only in-frame ones; the method was immunoSEQ multiplex PCR. That table is the source of V, J and clone size, and D and trimming were worked out from the DNA. The table includes around 200,000 clones, approximately 89% detected once. Sequenced input: peripheral blood. This receptor was taken from a man between 65 and 85 years old with acute or convalescent COVID-19.

This CDR3 reads CASSQDVSGGLYTF. The CDR3 DNA follows: TGTGCCAGCAGCCAAGACGTAAGCGGGGGGCTCTACACCTTC. The gene calls are TRBV3-1 (or the pseudogene TRBV3-2) and TRBJ1-2, with D possibly TRBD1 on 6 matching bases. The CDR3 runs to 14 residues. V lost 0 bases and J lost 10, with 15 bases in between. Germline V gives CDR1 LGHDT, CDR2 YNNKEL (reference sequence).